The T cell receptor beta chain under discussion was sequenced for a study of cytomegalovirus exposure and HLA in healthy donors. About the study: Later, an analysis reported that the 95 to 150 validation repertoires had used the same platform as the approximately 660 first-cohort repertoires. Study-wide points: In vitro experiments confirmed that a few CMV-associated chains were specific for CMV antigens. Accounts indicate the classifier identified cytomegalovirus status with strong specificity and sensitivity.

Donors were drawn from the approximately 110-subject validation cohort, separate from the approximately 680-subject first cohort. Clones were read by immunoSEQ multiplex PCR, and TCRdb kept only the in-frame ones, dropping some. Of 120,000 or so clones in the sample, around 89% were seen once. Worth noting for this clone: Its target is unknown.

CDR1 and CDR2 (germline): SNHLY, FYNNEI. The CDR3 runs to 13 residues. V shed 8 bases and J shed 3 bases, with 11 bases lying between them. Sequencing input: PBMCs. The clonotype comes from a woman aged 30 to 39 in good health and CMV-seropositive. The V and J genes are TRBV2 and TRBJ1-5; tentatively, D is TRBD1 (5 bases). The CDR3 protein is CASWGGYNQPQHF. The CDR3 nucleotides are TGTGCCAGCTGGGGGGGGTACAATCAGCCCCAGCATTTT.